A selection of T cell receptor beta chains follows, all from one sample in a study of CD4 T cells in relation to SARS-CoV-2 and coronaviruses. TCRdb's table, derived via immunoSEQ multiplex PCR, lists solely in-frame clones and lacks some. The table has almost 20,000 clones, around 81% seen once; the top ten hold roughly 10%. These TCRs are of unknown antigen specificity. Specimen: CD4+ T cells from PBMCs, cultured in vitro. These TCRs come from a human donor in good health. Both conserved end residues are part of each CDR3. A D gene is named only where the DNA matches it firmly. The size entry is marked missing in some rows and otherwise reads once, few, many or a size class.

.	TRBD1	TRBV3-1/TRBV3-2	TRBJ1-1	TGTGCCAGCGCCGTGCAGGGGGGCTTGAACACTGAAGCTTTCTTT	CASAVQGGLNTEAFF
few	.	TRBV6-5	TRBJ1-1	TGTGCCAGCAGTCTTGAGGGGCGCGGAACTGAAGCTTTCTTT	CASSLEGRGTEAFF
.	.	TRBV3-1/TRBV3-2	TRBJ2-5	TGTGCCAGCAGCCAGACACAAGAGACCCAGTACTTC	CASSQTQETQYF
.	.	TRBV7-2	TRBJ2-1	TGTGCCAGCACTGTCGGGGGGCCGCGCTTCTTC	CASTVGGPRFF
.	.	TRBV25-1	TRBJ1-6	TGTGCCAGCAGTGCCGAAGGGACTGGGACGGTATATTCCCTCCACTTT	CASSAEGTGTVYSLHF
.	.	TRBV2	TRBJ2-1	TGTGCCAGCAGTGATGGGGGGTATGAGCAGTTCTTC	CASSDGGYEQFF
.	TRBD2	TRBV11-3	TRBJ2-2	TGTGCCAGCAGCGGGACTAGCGACACCGGGGAGCTGTTTTTT	CASSGTSDTGELFF
few	.	TRBV3-1/TRBV3-2	TRBJ1-2	TGTGCCAGCAGCCAAGATCGAAGGGAGCGCTACACCTTC	CASSQDRRERYTF
few	.	TRBV4-1	TRBJ1-5	TGCGCCAGCAGCCCAACAGATAATCGCCCCCAGCATTTT	CASSPTDNRPQHF
.	.	TRBV14	TRBJ2-3	TGTGCCAGCAGCCAGGCCCTAGCGTTTCGGGATACGCAGTATTTT	CASSQALAFRDTQYF
.	.	TRBV6-2/TRBV6-3	TRBJ1-6	TGTGCCAGCAGTTACCCCGCGAGAGCTAATAATTCACCCCTCCACTTT	CASSYPARANNSPLHF
.	.	TRBV11-1	TRBJ2-5	TGTGCCAGCAGCTTCGGCCAAGAGACCCAGTACTTC	CASSFGQETQYF
few	.	TRBV30	TRBJ1-6	TGTGCCTGGAGTCACCCCGGCTCAGGCGATTCACCCCTCCACTTT	CAWSHPGSGDSPLHF
once	TRBD1	TRBV7-9	TRBJ1-1	TGTGCCAGCAGCCCGTGGACAGGGGTTGCTGAAGCTTTCTTT	CASSPWTGVAEAFF
.	.	TRBV3-1/TRBV3-2	TRBJ1-1	TGTGCCAGCAGCCCCCCCGGGGGCATTGAAGCTTTCTTT	CASSPPGGIEAFF
.	.	TRBV18	TRBJ1-5	TGTGCCAGCTCACCAAGGGACGGAAATCAGCCCCAGCATTTT	CASSPRDGNQPQHF
.	TRBD2	TRBV5-6	TRBJ2-5	TGTGCCAGCACCACCCGAGCGGGGATAGAGACCCAGTACTTC	CASTTRAGIETQYF
.	TRBD1	TRBV11-3	TRBJ1-1	TGTGCCAGCAGCCGACAGGGAGGCACTGAAGCTTTCTTT	CASSRQGGTEAFF
.	.	TRBV12-3/TRBV12-4	TRBJ1-1	TGTGCCAGCACGGCGAGGAGGAACACTGAAGCTTTCTTT	CASTARRNTEAFF
.	.	TRBV5-1	TRBJ2-2	TGCGCCAGCAGTGAACAGGGTTGGAACGGGGAGCTGTTTTTT	CASSEQGWNGELFF
.	TRBD2	TRBV18	TRBJ2-2	TGTGCCAGCTCACCACTAGCGGGAGACACCGGGGAGCTGTTTTTT	CASSPLAGDTGELFF
.	.	TRBV18	TRBJ1-3	TGTGCCAGCTCACCAAGTCTCGCGACAGGCTCACGAAACACCATATATTTT	CASSPSLATGSRNTIYF
.	TRBD2	TRBV5-4	TRBJ2-5	TGTGCCAGCAGCTTGGATCTAGCGGGGGCAGAGACCCAGTACTTC	CASSLDLAGAETQYF
.	.	TRBV30	TRBJ2-7	TGTGCCTGGGATCGGGGAGCCTACGAGCAGTACTTC	CAWDRGAYEQYF
.	.	TRBV4-1	TRBJ2-3	TGCGCCAGCAGCCAAGAGTGGGCAGGCACAGATACGCAGTATTTT	CASSQEWAGTDTQYF
.	.	TRBV6-2/TRBV6-3	TRBJ1-3	TGTGCCAGCAGTTACTCGGACAGCAACACCATATATTTT	CASSYSDSNTIYF
.	TRBD1	TRBV5-6	TRBJ2-4	TGTGCCAGCAGCCCGGGACAGGGTCCTTACATTCAGTACTTC	CASSPGQGPYIQYF
.	TRBD1	TRBV2	TRBJ2-5	TGTGCCAGCAGTCGGGACAGGCGAGGAGAGACCCAGTACTTC	CASSRDRRGETQYF
.	.	TRBV6-6	TRBJ2-1	TGTGCCAGCAGTTCCCTCTCCGGGGGCTACAATGAGCAGTTCTTC	CASSSLSGGYNEQFF
.	.	TRBV30	TRBJ2-5	TGTGCCTGGAGTGATCAGGGAGAGACCCAGTACTTC	CAWSDQGETQYF
.	.	TRBV9	TRBJ1-2	TGTGCCAGCAGCGGGAGACAGGACTATGGCTACACCTTC	CASSGRQDYGYTF
.	.	TRBV12-5	TRBJ1-5	TGTGCTAGTGGTTTACTGCAGGGAGGCAATCAGCCCCAGCATTTT	CASGLLQGGNQPQHF
once	.	TRBV6-2/TRBV6-3	TRBJ2-1	TGTGCCAGCAGTTACGGACAGACCCTCGGCGATGAGCAGTTCTTC	CASSYGQTLGDEQFF
.	.	TRBV4-1	TRBJ1-2	TGCGCCAGCAGCCAGGCGGGGGGGGTTAACTATGGCTACACCTTC	CASSQAGGVNYGYTF
.	.	TRBV7-2	TRBJ2-7	TGTGCCAGCAGCCGTCGTATGGGGGCCTACGAGCAGTACTTC	CASSRRMGAYEQYF
.	TRBD2	TRBV6-5	TRBJ2-3	TGTGCCATCCGTAGCGGGGCTAGCACAGATACGCAGTATTTT	CAIRSGASTDTQYF
.	TRBD2	TRBV10-3	TRBJ2-3	TGTGCCATCAGTGATCCCCGTCCCCCCACTAGCGGGAGATCAGATACGCAGTATTTT	CAISDPRPPTSGRSDTQYF
.	.	TRBV4-1	TRBJ1-5	TGCGCCAGCAGCCAAGGGCGACAGGCGAGGAACAATCAGCCCCAGCATTTT	CASSQGRQARNNQPQHF
.	.	TRBV10-2	TRBJ2-2	TGCGCCAGCAACCAAGGGGAATACACCGGGGAGCTGTTTTTT	CASNQGEYTGELFF
hyperexpanded	TRBD2	TRBV7-2	TRBJ2-7	TGTGCCAGCAGCGACTACGGGACTAGCGGCTACGAGCAGTACTTC	CASSDYGTSGYEQYF
.	.	TRBV3-1/TRBV3-2	TRBJ1-2	TGTGCCAGCAGCCTTGGACAGGGCTACACCTTC	CASSLGQGYTF
.	.	TRBV5-1	TRBJ1-3	TGCGCCAGCAGCTTGGGAGCGCACTCTGGAAACACCATATATTTT	CASSLGAHSGNTIYF
.	.	TRBV18	TRBJ2-6	TGTGCCAGCTCACCAGGGGAGCCCAACGTCCTGACTTTC	CASSPGEPNVLTF
.	TRBD2	TRBV5-1	TRBJ2-7	TGCGCCAGCAGCTTGGTCGCTAGCGGGGGGGCCGGGCGCGAGCAGTACTTC	CASSLVASGGAGREQYF
.	.	TRBV6-2/TRBV6-3	TRBJ1-3	TGTGCCAGCAGTTTGGACGGTAGTAGCTCTGGAAACACCATATATTTT	CASSLDGSSSGNTIYF
.	.	TRBV7-3	TRBJ2-3	TGTGCCAGCAGCTTAAGCGGTTTCACAGATACGCAGTATTTT	CASSLSGFTDTQYF
.	.	TRBV5-6	TRBJ1-2	TGTGCCAGCAGCCGTACCGGGACACCGATGGTATGCACCTTC	CASSRTGTPMVCTF
.	.	TRBV6-5	TRBJ2-2	TGTGCCAGCAGCCCCACAAGGGCGAACACCGGGGAGCTGTTTTTT	CASSPTRANTGELFF
.	TRBD1	TRBV4-2	TRBJ2-1	TGTGCCAGCAGTCGATCCGGGACAGGGGTCAATGAGCAGTTCTTC	CASSRSGTGVNEQFF
.	.	TRBV30	TRBJ2-3	TGTGCCTGGAGCCGAGGCGAAGGTACGCAGTATTTT	CAWSRGEGTQYF
.	.	TRBV30	TRBJ2-7	TGTGCCTGGAGTCTATCGAATTCAGGGGTTGGGCAGTACTTC	CAWSLSNSGVGQYF
.	TRBD1	TRBV7-2	TRBJ1-2	TGTGCCAGCAGCTTAGCAGGCGGTTGGGACAGGTGGGGCTACACCTTC	CASSLAGGWDRWGYTF
.	TRBD1	TRBV6-5	TRBJ1-2	TGTGCCAGCTCGGAAGGACAGGGTCGGATTAGCGGGACCTTC	CASSEGQGRISGTF